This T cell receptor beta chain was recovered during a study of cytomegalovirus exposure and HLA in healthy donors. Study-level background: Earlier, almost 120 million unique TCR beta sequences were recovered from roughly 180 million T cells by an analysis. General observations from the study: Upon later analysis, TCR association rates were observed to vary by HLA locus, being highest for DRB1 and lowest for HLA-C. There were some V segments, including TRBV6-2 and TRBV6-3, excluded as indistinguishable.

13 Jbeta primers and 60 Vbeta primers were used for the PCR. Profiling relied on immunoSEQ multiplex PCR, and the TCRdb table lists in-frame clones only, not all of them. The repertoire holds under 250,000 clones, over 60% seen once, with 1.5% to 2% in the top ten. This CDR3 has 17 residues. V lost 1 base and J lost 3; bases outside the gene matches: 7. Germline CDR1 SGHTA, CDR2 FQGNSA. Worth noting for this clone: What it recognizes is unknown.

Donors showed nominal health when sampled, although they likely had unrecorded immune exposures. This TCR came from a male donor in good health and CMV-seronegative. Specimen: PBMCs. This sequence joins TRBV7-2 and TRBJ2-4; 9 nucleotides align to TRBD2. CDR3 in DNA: TGTGCCAGCAGCTTAGTTGGGCTAGCGGGATTCAAAAACATTCAGTACTTC. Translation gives CASSLVGLAGFKNIQYF.